The present T cell receptor (beta chain) was sequenced within a study of blood T cell repertoires in COVID-19. This clone was detected a few times. The germline CDR1 and CDR2 sequences are MNHEY and SVGAGI. The V gene end was trimmed by 5 bases and the J gene end by 9 bases; junction bases not matched to a gene: 12. The CDR3 spans 14 residues. Measured with immunoSEQ multiplex PCR; TCRdb has only the in-frame clones, and not every one. The table lists under 350,000 clones, 75% to 90% of them singletons, with 8% to 13% in the top ten. Sequencing was performed on peripheral blood. This chain joins TRBV6-5 and TRBJ1-1, with 7 bases aligning to TRBD1. The receptor comes from a woman in her 70s with acute or convalescent COVID-19. For the CDR3, the DNA is TGTGCCAGCAGTAATTACGCCGGGACAGCAAAAGCTTTCTTT. Protein: CASSNYAGTAKAFF.